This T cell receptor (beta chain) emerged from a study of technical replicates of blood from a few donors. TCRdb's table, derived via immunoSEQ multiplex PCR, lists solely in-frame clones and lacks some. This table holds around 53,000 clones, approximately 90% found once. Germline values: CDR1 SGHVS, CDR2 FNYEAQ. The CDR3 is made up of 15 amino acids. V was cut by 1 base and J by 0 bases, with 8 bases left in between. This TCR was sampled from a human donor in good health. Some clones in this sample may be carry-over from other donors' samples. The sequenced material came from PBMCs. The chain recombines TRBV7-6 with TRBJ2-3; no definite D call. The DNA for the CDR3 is TGTGCCAGCAGCTTAGGACTGGTTAGCACAGATACGCAGTATTTT. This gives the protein CASSLGLVSTDTQYF.